These T cell receptor beta chains were read from a single sample in a study of blood T cells in healthy people across ages. TCRdb re-derived calls from the 5' RACE reads in MiXCR, one entry per CDR3 protein. The sample has approximately 1,000,000 distinct CDR3 sequences, 35% to 45% seen once. The sequencing sample was made of blood. The receptors were sampled from a man between 18 and 35 years old in good health. Both conserved end residues are part of each CDR3. A D gene is named only where the DNA matches it firmly. Not every row has a clone size; where given, it reads once, few, many or a size class.

clone_size j_call cdr3_length v_call d_call cdr3_aa cdr3_nt
few TRBJ1-2 17 TRBV10-3 TRBD1 CAITFHDSGQGGNGYTF TGTGCCATCACCTTTCATGATTCGGGACAGGGGGGGAATGGCTACACCTTC
. TRBJ1-2 14 TRBV4-3 . CASSQETGHYGYTF TGCGCCAGCAGCCAGGAGACAGGCCACTATGGCTACACCTTC
. TRBJ1-6 14 TRBV11-2 . CASSSSWEESPLHF TGTGCCAGCAGCTCGTCATGGGAGGAGTCACCCCTCCACTTT
. TRBJ2-1 18 TRBV12-3/TRBV12-4 TRBD2 CASSLTRDYPSLYNEQFF TGTGCCAGCAGTCTAACCCGGGACTACCCTTCTCTCTACAATGAGCAGTTCTTC
. TRBJ1-5 15 TRBV7-9 . CASSKEGSGNQPQHF TGTGCCAGCAGCAAGGAGGGGTCGGGCAATCAGCCCCAGCATTTT
. TRBJ1-2 16 TRBV6-6 . CASSSQTGLGFYGYTF TGTGCCAGCAGTTCCCAGACGGGGTTGGGATTCTATGGCTACACCTTC
few TRBJ2-3 12 TRBV20-1 TRBD2 CSASLASGVQYF TGCAGTGCTAGTTTGGCTAGCGGGGTGCAGTATTTT
few TRBJ2-5 15 TRBV2 . CASSAKTGEGETQYF TGTGCCAGCAGTGCCAAAACAGGGGAGGGAGAGACCCAGTACTTC
few TRBJ2-3 15 TRBV5-6 . CASSPGGAITDTQYF TGTGCCAGCAGCCCCGGAGGAGCAATCACAGATACGCAGTATTTT
few TRBJ1-6 14 TRBV12-3/TRBV12-4 . CASSRDSNSSPLHF TGTGCCAGCAGCCGCGACAGTAATAGCTCACCCCTCCACTTT
. TRBJ2-1 15 TRBV11-3 . CASSAGTPKYNEQFF TGTGCCAGCAGCGCCGGGACACCGAAATACAATGAGCAGTTCTTC
many TRBJ2-7 12 TRBV12-3/TRBV12-4 TRBD1 CASSRDRGEQYF TGTGCCAGCAGTCGAGACAGGGGCGAGCAGTACTTC
. TRBJ2-3 12 TRBV4-3 TRBD2 CASGTRRDTQYF TGCGCCAGCGGGACTAGGCGAGATACGCAGTATTTT
. TRBJ1-5 16 TRBV4-1 TRBD1 CASSQEPDRDYQPQHF TGCGCCAGCAGCCAAGAGCCGGACAGGGACTATCAGCCCCAGCATTTT
. TRBJ1-1 14 TRBV20-1 TRBD1 CSASKGQGETEAFF TGCAGTGCTAGTAAAGGACAGGGAGAGACTGAAGCTTTCTTT
. TRBJ2-1 16 TRBV9 TRBD2 CASSPRTSGINNEQFF TGTGCCAGCAGCCCTAGGACTAGCGGGATCAACAATGAGCAGTTCTTC
few TRBJ2-3 13 TRBV7-9 . CASLDRATDTQYF TGTGCCAGCCTAGACAGAGCCACAGATACGCAGTATTTT